A single sample is the source of the 23 T cell receptor beta chains below, sequenced in a study of Ad26.COV2.S vaccination and SARS-CoV-2 variants. The data were produced by immunoSEQ multiplex PCR, yet TCRdb's version contains in-frame clones alone and is incomplete. The sample contains about 480,000 clones, roughly nine tenths of which appear only once. Regarding treatment: some 20 received Ad26.COV2.S at low or high dose, single or two shots; 5 received placebo; per-sample allocation not given. Vaccine and placebo recipients were sampled on day 63 after the first injection. The sample consisted of peripheral blood, taken in a trial of Ad26.COV2.S vaccine versus placebo. These receptors all come from a person between 18 and 65 years old who received the Ad26.COV2.S COVID-19 vaccine or a placebo.

The chain links TRBV10-3 to TRBJ1-5, with D unresolved. V shed 0 bases and J shed 2 bases, with 8 bases lying between them. CDR1 and CDR2 (germline): ENHRY, SYGVKD. CDR3 length: 15 amino acids. The CDR3 coding sequence is TGTGCCATCAGTGAGTCGGATCGGGGCAATCAGCCCCAGCATTTT. Protein: CAISESDRGNQPQHF.

V is TRBV27 and J is TRBJ1-2; 8 nucleotides align to TRBD1. The CDR3 runs to 16 residues. Germline CDR1 reads MNHEY; CDR2 reads SMNVEV (reference sequence). After removal of 4 bases from V and 0 bases from J, the junction contained 7 bases not matched to a gene. The CDR3 loop reads CASSSTLDRANYGYTF. The CDR3 DNA reads TGTGCCAGCAGTTCCACCCTGGACAGGGCTAACTATGGCTACACCTTC.

Details on this clone: Within the sample, other DNA sequences also encode this same CDR3. V gene TRBV28 combines with J gene TRBJ1-1, with D uncertain. Germline CDR1 MDHEN, CDR2 SYDVKM. The V and J ends lost 2 bases and 3 bases respectively, with 4 bases between them. There are 12 residues in the CDR3. The CDR3 is CASSLTYTEAFF. The DNA for the CDR3 is TGTGCCAGCAGTTTAACTTACACTGAAGCTTTCTTT.

The chain carries TRBV28 and TRBJ1-2; D is ambiguous. The CDR3 extends over 11 amino acids. The V end was cut by 6 bases, the J end by 3 bases, with 5 bases between. Germline lookup yields CDR1 MDHEN and CDR2 SYDVKM. The CDR3 coding sequence is TGTGCCAGCAGAGCTTACTATGGCTACACCTTC. This gives the protein CASRAYYGYTF.

The rearrangement joins TRBV24-1 to TRBJ2-1; TRBD1 matches 9 bases. With V trimmed by 6 bases and J by 6 bases, 5 bases remained unmatched. CDR3 length equals 14 residues. Germline-derived CDR1 and CDR2 are KGHDR and SFDVKD. CDR3 residues: CATSLDRGSNEQFF. Written as DNA, the CDR3 is TGTGCCACCAGTCTGGACAGGGGTAGCAATGAGCAGTTCTTC.

The DNA of the CDR3 is TGTGCCACCAGCAGACTAAGAGGGGGGACTAAGAACACCGGGGAGCTGTTTTTT. It encodes CATSRLRGGTKNTGELFF. V gene TRBV15 combines with J gene TRBJ2-2, with a tentative D call TRBD2 (7 bases). The CDR3 totals 18 residues. The germline CDR1 and CDR2 sequences are LNHNV and YYDKDF (reference sequence). V was clipped by 2 bases and J by 1 base, with 17 bases between them.

V is TRBV6-6 and J is TRBJ1-1, with a tentative D call TRBD1 (5 bases). Germline lookup yields CDR1 MNHNY and CDR2 SVGAGI (reference sequence). The CDR3 has 13 residues. V was pared by 6 bases and J by 7 bases, with 15 bases between. Here the CDR3 DNA reads TGTGCCAGCAGCCGTGGATCGGGGGTTGAAGCTTTCTTT. Amino acid sequence: CASSRGSGVEAFF.

This chain links TRBV11-1 with TRBJ1-1; D remains ambiguous. V was pared by 5 bases and J by 4 bases, with 17 bases between. There are 15 residues in the CDR3. CDR1 and CDR2 (germline): SGHAT, FQDESV (reference sequence). The CDR3 spells CASSNRPQPGTEAFF. The CDR3 bases are TGTGCCAGCAGCAATCGACCGCAACCCGGCACTGAAGCTTTCTTT.

This clone was seen only once. The chain carries TRBV28 and TRBJ1-2; the D gene is possibly TRBD1 (5 bases). Germline loops: CDR1 MDHEN, CDR2 SYDVKM. The CDR3 loop spans 10 amino acids. With 8 bases removed from V and 7 bases from J, the gap between germline ends came to 8 bases. The CDR3 bases are TGTGCCAGCGGGGCCGCTGGCTACACCTTC. Translated, it gives CASGAAGYTF.

J is TRBJ2-6 and V is TRBV7-2; D is unclear. The CDR3 has 17 residues. Trimming shortened V by 5 bases and J by 4 bases, and 18 bases separated the two germline ends. Germline assignment: CDR1 SGHTA and CDR2 FQGNSA. The CDR3 loop is CASSLGWAFRGANVLTF. The CDR3 region has the DNA TGTGCCAGCAGCCTAGGATGGGCCTTCCGAGGGGCCAACGTCCTGACTTTC.

The chain links TRBV3-1 (or the pseudogene TRBV3-2) to TRBJ2-3, with D unclear. The CDR3 loop spans 19 amino acids. Trimming took off 2 bases at V and 0 bases at J, with 21 bases between the two ends. Germline loops: CDR1 LGHDT, CDR2 YNNKEL (reference sequence). The CDR3 loop reads CASSQFAIWTPTSTDTQYF. The CDR3, as DNA: TGTGCCAGCAGCCAATTTGCTATATGGACGCCGACTAGCACAGATACGCAGTATTTT.

J is TRBJ2-3 and V is TRBV15; possible D gene TRBD1, 6 bases. Per germline, CDR1 LNHNV and CDR2 YYDKDF (reference sequence). V lost 3 bases and J lost 2, with 9 bases in between. This CDR3 region has 14 residues. CDR3 sequence (DNA): TGTGCCACCAGCAGGGACAGAGCCACAGATACGCAGTATTTT. This encodes CATSRDRATDTQYF.

The V gene is TRBV19, the J gene TRBJ1-5, with no clear D. The ends were cut back, 3 bases at V and 3 bases at J, with 18 bases in the middle. The CDR3 consists of 17 residues. Per germline, CDR1 LNHDA and CDR2 SQIVND (reference sequence). CDR3 amino acids: CASSIALVSSNNQPQHF. The CDR3, as DNA: TGTGCCAGTAGTATCGCGTTGGTCAGTTCAAACAATCAGCCCCAGCATTTT. Together with reference TRBV19 and TRBJ1-5, the CDR3 gives the full variable domain: DGGITQSPKYLFRKEGQNVTLSCEQNLNHDAMYWYRQDPGQGLRLIYYSQIVNDFQKGDIAEGYSVSREKKESFPLTVTSAQKNPTAFYLCASSIALVSSNNQPQHFGDGTRLSIL.

The chain is built from TRBV7-8 and TRBJ2-3, with D perhaps matching TRBD2 (6 bases). This CDR3 spans 15 amino acids. Germline V lookup: CDR1 SGHVS, CDR2 FQNEAQ. V lost 5 bases to trimming and J lost 0 bases, with 12 bases between them. The CDR3 region is CASSQGLLSTDTQYF. In DNA, the CDR3 is TGTGCCAGCAGCCAAGGACTATTAAGCACAGATACGCAGTATTTT.

The chain employs TRBV19 and TRBJ2-1; D gene unclear. This CDR3 is 12 amino acids long. Germline V gene data show CDR1 as LNHDA and CDR2 as SQIVND (reference sequence). Trimming removed 5 bases at V and 9 bases at J, with 11 bases between. DNA of the CDR3: TGTGCCAGTAGTCTCCGACTGGGTGAGCAGTTCTTC. The encoded protein is CASSLRLGEQFF.

This chain joins TRBV29-1 and TRBJ2-1; D gene uncertain. The CDR3 has 15 amino acids. Germline CDR1 is SQVTM and CDR2 is ANQGSEA. With 3 bases removed from V and 0 bases from J, the gap between germline ends came to 12 bases. The CDR3 is CSVDLWRSSYNEQFF. The CDR3 DNA follows: TGCAGCGTTGACTTGTGGCGGTCCTCCTACAATGAGCAGTTCTTC.

The chain carries TRBV10-3 and TRBJ2-1; 11 nucleotides align to TRBD2. V lost 8 bases to trimming and J lost 10 bases; unmatched junction nucleotides: 31. CDR1 ENHRY and CDR2 SYGVKD come from the germline V gene. The CDR3 runs 21 residues. CDR3 sequence (DNA): TGTGCCATCGCCGGGAAGGGGGAGATTAATGGACGTAGCGGGAGGGCCGGGGAGCAGTTCTTC. Protein sequence: CAIAGKGEINGRSGRAGEQFF.

The chain has TRBV5-4 and TRBJ2-1; D gene ambiguous. The CDR3 is 15 amino acids. Trimming took off 5 bases at V and 5 bases at J, with 17 bases between the two ends. Germline assignment: CDR1 SGHNT and CDR2 YYREEE (reference sequence). The DNA for the CDR3 is TGTGCCAGCAGGCCCGATCCTCAAAAAAACAATGAGCAGTTCTTC. Protein sequence: CASRPDPQKNNEQFF.

The chain uses TRBV6-2 or TRBV6-3 and TRBJ2-7; no clear D gene. This CDR3 is 15 amino acids long. Trimming took 2 bases from V and 0 from J, leaving 11 bases between them. Germline V CDR1 and CDR2: MNHEY, SVGEGT. The chain's CDR3 is CASSYDMAASYEQYF. The CDR3 DNA sequence: TGTGCCAGCAGTTACGATATGGCAGCCTCCTACGAGCAGTACTTC.

A single count supports this clone. The CDR3 DNA follows: TGTGCCAGCAGGCGAGCGGCCCGAGGCGATGGCTACACCTTC. This translates into CASRRAARGDGYTF. This rearrangement joins TRBV27 to TRBJ1-2, with D unclear. V shed 6 bases and J shed 6 bases, with 17 bases lying between them. Germline-derived CDR1 and CDR2 are MNHEY and SMNVEV (reference sequence). CDR3 length equals 14 residues.

This rearrangement joins TRBV5-6 to TRBJ2-1, with D hard to call. The length of the CDR3 is 16 residues. V gave up 0 bases and J gave up 4 bases, with 14 bases separating them. Germline V gene data show CDR1 as SGHDT and CDR2 as YYEEEE. CDR3 residues: CASSLARKQFYNEQFF. Written as DNA, the CDR3 is TGTGCCAGCAGCTTGGCCCGCAAACAGTTTTACAATGAGCAGTTCTTC.

The rearrangement joins TRBV19 to TRBJ1-5; D is unclear. The V end lost 2 bases, the J end lost 7 bases, and 18 bases lay between the germline ends. Germline assignment: CDR1 LNHDA and CDR2 SQIVND (reference sequence). This CDR3 spans 16 amino acids. The DNA of the CDR3 is TGTGCCAGTAGTATAAGCTTCGCAGGTCTCACCCAGCCCCAGCATTTT. Translation gives CASSISFAGLTQPQHF.

For this clone: Other DNA sequences of this sample code for an identical CDR3. This sequence joins TRBV5-1 and TRBJ2-2; D is unresolved. CDR3 size: 15 residues. The ends were cut back, 0 bases at V and 0 bases at J, with 6 bases in the middle. CDR1 SGHRS and CDR2 YFSETQ come from the germline V gene. The CDR3 region is CASSLGAANTGELFF. The DNA for the CDR3 is TGCGCCAGCAGCTTGGGTGCCGCGAACACCGGGGAGCTGTTTTTT.